This T cell receptor (beta chain) came from a study of cytomegalovirus exposure and HLA in healthy donors. Points from the study as a whole: One cluster of highly shared sequence variants probably arose as a sequencing artifact. Researchers counted 164 TCR beta chains as cytomegalovirus-associated. According to a later analysis, most TCR beta chains associated with CMV appeared HLA-restricted.

The primer mix had 60 Vbeta and 13 Jbeta primers. The assay was immunoSEQ multiplex PCR, and TCRdb's table has in-frame clones only and misses some. The sample has about 110,000 clones, roughly 82% seen once. Points on this clone: Its antigen is currently unknown.

The CDR3 loop spans 15 amino acids. V was clipped by 5 bases and J by 2 bases; unmatched bases: 6. Germline assignment: CDR1 MNHNY and CDR2 SVGAGI (reference sequence). Source material: PBMCs. This chain links TRBV6-6 with TRBJ1-2; 9 bases map to TRBD1. This TCR was sampled from a man between 45 and 60 years old in good health and CMV-seronegative. The CDR3 DNA reads TGTGCCAGCAGTCGATATGGACAGGGGAACTATGGCTACACCTTC. This translates into CASSRYGQGNYGYTF.